The 5 T cell receptor beta chains reported below all come from one sample, sequenced in a study of blood T cell repertoires in COVID-19 (dated by TCRdb to the early 2020s). Libraries were built with the immunoSEQ multiplex PCR assay. This immuneACCESS table, as held by TCRdb, lists in-frame sequences with V and J called but not all clones. Of the missing ones, under half trace to an unresolved V gene in checked studies; the others have no known cause. Across this sample there are roughly 100,000 clones, with about 80% seen only once. The top ten hold about 20% of the sample. The source material was peripheral blood. The receptor set was obtained from a human donor in a cohort sampled during active COVID-19.

V usage is TRBV10-3 and J usage is TRBJ2-5; 7 bases are shared with TRBD1. The J segment lost 1 base and the V segment lost 11 bases, leaving 1 base of the junction unmatched. Germline-derived CDR1 and CDR2 are ENHRY and SYGVKD. This CDR3 has 11 amino acids. CDR3 sequence reads: CASGGQETQYF. The CDR3 region has the DNA TGTGCCTCAGGGGGCCAAGAGACCCAGTACTTC.

The CDR3 protein is CATSRGTGGSPLHF. The CDR3 DNA is TGTGCCACCAGCAGGGGGACAGGGGGTTCACCCCTCCACTTT. V is TRBV15 and J is TRBJ1-6; 11 nucleotides match TRBD1. The germline V gene encodes CDR1 LNHNV and CDR2 YYDKDF (reference sequence). The CDR3 is 14 amino acids. The V gene end was trimmed by 3 bases and the J gene end by 9 bases; junction bases not matched to a gene: 1.

The gene calls are TRBV6-5 and TRBJ2-1; TRBD2 might be the D (5 bases). The CDR3 is made up of 13 amino acids. V shed 8 bases and J shed 9 bases, with 17 bases lying between them. Germline V gene lookup returns CDR1 MNHEY and CDR2 SVGAGI. The CDR3 sequence: CASGTSLQVEQFF. The CDR3 bases are TGTGCCAGCGGAACTAGTTTGCAGGTTGAGCAGTTCTTC.

V and J are TRBV5-1 and TRBJ2-7, with D possibly TRBD2 on 7 matching bases. Trimming removed 2 bases at V and 5 bases at J, with 14 bases between. Germline-derived CDR1 and CDR2 are SGHRS and YFSETQ. This CDR3 is built from 14 residues. The DNA for the CDR3 is TGCGCCAGCAGCTTCCGACGGGGGGCTCACGAGCAGTACTTC. Protein: CASSFRRGAHEQYF.

The gene calls are TRBV5-1 and TRBJ2-7; D might be TRBD1 (5 bases). Trimming took 0 bases from V and 4 from J, leaving 11 bases between them. This CDR3 has 14 residues. Germline CDR1 SGHRS, CDR2 YFSETQ. The CDR3 DNA reads as TGCGCCAGCAGCTTGGTGCAGGGAAGGTACGAGCAGTACTTC. Encoded protein: CASSLVQGRYEQYF. The full variable domain, completed using reference TRBV5-1 and TRBJ2-7, is KAGVTQTPRYLIKTRGQQVTLSCSPISGHRSVSWYQQTPGQGLQFLFEYFSETQRNKGNFPGRFSGRQFSNSRSEMNVSTLELGDSALYLCASSLVQGRYEQYFGPGTRLTVT.